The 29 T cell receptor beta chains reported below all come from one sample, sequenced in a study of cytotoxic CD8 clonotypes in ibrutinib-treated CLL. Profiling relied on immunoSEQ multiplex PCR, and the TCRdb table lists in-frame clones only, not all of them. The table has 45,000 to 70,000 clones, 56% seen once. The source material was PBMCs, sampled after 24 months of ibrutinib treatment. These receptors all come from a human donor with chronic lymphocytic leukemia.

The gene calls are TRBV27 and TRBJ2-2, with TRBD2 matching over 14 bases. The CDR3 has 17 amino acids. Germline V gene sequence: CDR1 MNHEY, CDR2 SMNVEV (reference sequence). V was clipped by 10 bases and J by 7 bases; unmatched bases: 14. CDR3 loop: CATQSTSGGAKIGELFF. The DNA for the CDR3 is TGTGCCACCCAATCGACTAGCGGGGGGGCTAAGATCGGGGAGCTGTTTTTT.

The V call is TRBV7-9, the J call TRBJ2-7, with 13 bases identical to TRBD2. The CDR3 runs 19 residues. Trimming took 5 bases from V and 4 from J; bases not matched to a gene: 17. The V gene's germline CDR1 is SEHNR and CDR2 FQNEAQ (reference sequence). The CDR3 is CASSPRTSGSHWWVYEQYF. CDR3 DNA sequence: TGTGCCAGCAGCCCCAGGACTAGCGGGAGTCATTGGTGGGTGTACGAGCAGTACTTC. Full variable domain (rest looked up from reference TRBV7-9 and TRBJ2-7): DTGVSQNPRHKITKRGQNVTFRCDPISEHNRLYWYRQTLGQGPEFLTYFQNEAQLEKSRLLSDRFSAERPKGSFSTLEIQRTEQGDSAMYLCASSPRTSGSHWWVYEQYFGPGTRLTVT.

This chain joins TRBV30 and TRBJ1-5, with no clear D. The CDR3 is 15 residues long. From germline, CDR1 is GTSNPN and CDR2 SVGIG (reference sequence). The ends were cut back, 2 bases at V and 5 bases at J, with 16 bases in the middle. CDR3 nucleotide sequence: TGTGCCTGGAGTACTGGCCTGTCACCAGATCAGCCCCAGCATTTT. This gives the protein CAWSTGLSPDQPQHF.

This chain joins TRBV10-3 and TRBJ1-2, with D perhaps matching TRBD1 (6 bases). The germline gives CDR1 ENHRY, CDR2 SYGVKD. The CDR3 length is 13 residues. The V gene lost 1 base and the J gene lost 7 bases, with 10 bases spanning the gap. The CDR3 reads CAISELETGGYTF. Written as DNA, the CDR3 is TGTGCCATCAGTGAGTTGGAGACAGGTGGCTACACCTTC.

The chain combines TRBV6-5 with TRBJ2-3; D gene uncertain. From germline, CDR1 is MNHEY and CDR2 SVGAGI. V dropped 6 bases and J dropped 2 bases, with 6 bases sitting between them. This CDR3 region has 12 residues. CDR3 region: CASRTFTDTQYF. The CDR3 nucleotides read TGTGCCAGCAGGACCTTCACAGATACGCAGTATTTT.

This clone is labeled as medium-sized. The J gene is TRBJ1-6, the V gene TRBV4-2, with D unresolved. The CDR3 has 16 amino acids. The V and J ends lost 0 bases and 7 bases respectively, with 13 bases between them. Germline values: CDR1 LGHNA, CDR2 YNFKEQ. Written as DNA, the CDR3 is TGTGCCAGCAGCCAAGAGGCTGGGCTTGGGAATTCACCCCTCCACTTT. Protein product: CASSQEAGLGNSPLHF.

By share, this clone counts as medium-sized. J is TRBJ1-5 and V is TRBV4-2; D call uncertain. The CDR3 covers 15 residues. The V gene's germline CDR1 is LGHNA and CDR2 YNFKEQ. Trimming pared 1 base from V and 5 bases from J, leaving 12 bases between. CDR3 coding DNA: TGTGCCAGCAGCCAAGGGGAGGGAGGTTATCAGCCCCAGCATTTT. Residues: CASSQGEGGYQPQHF.

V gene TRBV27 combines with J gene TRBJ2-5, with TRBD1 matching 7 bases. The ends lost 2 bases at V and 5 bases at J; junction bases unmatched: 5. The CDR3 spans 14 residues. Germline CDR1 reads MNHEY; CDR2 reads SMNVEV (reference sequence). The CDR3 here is CASSLEGAAETQYF. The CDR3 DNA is TGTGCCAGCAGTTTAGAGGGGGCGGCGGAGACCCAGTACTTC.

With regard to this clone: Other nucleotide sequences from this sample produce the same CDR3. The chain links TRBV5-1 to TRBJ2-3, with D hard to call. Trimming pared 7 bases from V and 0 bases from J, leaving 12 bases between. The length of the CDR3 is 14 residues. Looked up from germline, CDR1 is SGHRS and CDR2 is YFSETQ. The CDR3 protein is CASGRSSSTDTQYF. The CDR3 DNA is TGCGCCAGCGGCAGGTCCTCTAGCACAGATACGCAGTATTTT.

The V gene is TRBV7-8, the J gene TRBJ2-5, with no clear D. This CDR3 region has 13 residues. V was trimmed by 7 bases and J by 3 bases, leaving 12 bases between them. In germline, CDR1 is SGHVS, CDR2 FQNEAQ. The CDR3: CASNPWVEETQYF. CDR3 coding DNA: TGTGCCAGCAACCCGTGGGTAGAAGAGACCCAGTACTTC.

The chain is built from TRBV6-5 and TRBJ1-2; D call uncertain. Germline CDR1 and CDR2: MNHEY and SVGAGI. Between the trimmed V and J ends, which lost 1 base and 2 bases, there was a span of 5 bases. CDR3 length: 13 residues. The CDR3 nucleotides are TGTGCCAGCAGTTACTTGGGGAACTATGGCTACACCTTC. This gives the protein CASSYLGNYGYTF.

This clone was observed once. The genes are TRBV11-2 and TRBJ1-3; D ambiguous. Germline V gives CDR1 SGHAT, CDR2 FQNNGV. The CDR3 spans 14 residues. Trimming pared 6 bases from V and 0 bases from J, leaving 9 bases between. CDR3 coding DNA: TGTGCCAGCAGGTCACCAGGCTCTGGAAACACCATATATTTT. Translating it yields CASRSPGSGNTIYF.

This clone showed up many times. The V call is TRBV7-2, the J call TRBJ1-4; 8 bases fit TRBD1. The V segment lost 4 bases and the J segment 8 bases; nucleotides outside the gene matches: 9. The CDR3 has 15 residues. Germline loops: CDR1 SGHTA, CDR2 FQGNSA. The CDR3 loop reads CASSSTTGAGEKLFF. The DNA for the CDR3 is TGTGCCAGCAGCTCCACGACAGGGGCGGGCGAAAAACTGTTTTTT.

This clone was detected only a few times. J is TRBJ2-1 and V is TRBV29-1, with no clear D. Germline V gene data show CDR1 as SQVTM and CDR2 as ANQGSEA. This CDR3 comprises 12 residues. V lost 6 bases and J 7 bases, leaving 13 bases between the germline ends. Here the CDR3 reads CSVAVIGNEQFF. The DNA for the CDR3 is TGCAGCGTGGCGGTTATAGGGAATGAGCAGTTCTTC.

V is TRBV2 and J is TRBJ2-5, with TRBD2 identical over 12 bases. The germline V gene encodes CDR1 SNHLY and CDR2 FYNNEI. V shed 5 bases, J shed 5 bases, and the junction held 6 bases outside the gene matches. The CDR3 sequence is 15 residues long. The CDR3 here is CASSLQTSGGETQYF. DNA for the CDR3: TGTGCCAGCAGTCTACAGACTAGCGGGGGTGAGACCCAGTACTTC.

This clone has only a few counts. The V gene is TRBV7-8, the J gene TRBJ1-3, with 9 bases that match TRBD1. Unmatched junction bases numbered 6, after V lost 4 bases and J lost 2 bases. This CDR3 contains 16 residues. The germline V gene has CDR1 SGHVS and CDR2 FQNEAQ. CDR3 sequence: CASSSRQGETGNTIYF. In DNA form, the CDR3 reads TGTGCCAGCAGCTCTCGACAGGGGGAAACTGGAAACACCATATATTTT.

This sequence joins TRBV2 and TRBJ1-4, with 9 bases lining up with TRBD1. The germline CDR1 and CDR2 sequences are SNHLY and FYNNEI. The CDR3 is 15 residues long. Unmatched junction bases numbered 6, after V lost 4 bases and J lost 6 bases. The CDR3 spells CASSALDRGDEKLFF. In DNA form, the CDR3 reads TGTGCCAGCAGTGCGCTAGACAGGGGGGATGAAAAACTGTTTTTT.

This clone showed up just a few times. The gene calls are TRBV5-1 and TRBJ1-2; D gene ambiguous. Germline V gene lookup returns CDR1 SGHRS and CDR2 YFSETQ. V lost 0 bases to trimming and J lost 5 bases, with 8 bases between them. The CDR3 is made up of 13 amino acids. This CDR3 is CASSLDLRYGYTF. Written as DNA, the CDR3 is TGCGCCAGCAGCTTGGACTTGAGATATGGCTACACCTTC. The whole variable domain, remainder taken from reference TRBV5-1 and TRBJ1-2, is KAGVTQTPRYLIKTRGQQVTLSCSPISGHRSVSWYQQTPGQGLQFLFEYFSETQRNKGNFPGRFSGRQFSNSRSEMNVSTLELGDSALYLCASSLDLRYGYTFGSGTRLTVV.

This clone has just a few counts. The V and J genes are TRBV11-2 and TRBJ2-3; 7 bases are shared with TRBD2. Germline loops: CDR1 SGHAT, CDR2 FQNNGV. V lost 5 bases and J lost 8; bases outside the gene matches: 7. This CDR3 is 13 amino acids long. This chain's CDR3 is CASSPTLAGTQYF. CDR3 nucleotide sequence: TGTGCCAGCAGCCCGACCTTAGCGGGTACGCAGTATTTT.

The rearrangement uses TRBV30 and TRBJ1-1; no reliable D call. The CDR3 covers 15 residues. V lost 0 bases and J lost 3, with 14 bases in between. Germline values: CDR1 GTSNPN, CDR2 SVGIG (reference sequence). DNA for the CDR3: TGTGCCTGGAGTGTACAGAGCCTAAAGTACACTGAAGCTTTCTTT. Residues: CAWSVQSLKYTEAFF.

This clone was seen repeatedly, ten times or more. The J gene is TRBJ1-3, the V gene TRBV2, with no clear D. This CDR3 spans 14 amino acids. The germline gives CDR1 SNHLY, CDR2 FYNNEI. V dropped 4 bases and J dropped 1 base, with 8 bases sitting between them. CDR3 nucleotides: TGTGCCAGCAGTGCGGCTCAGTCTGGAAACACCATATATTTT. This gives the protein CASSAAQSGNTIYF.

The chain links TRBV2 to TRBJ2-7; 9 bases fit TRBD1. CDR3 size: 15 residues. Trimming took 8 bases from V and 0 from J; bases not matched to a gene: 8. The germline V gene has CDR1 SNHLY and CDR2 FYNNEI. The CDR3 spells CASPSGTGNSYEQYV. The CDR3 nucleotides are TGTGCCAGCCCATCCGGGACAGGGAACTCCTACGAGCAGTACGTC.

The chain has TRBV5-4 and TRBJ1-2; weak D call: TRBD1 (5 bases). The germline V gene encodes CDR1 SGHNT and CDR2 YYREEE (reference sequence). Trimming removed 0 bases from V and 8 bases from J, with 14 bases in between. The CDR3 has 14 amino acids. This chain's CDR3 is CASSLVGVVYGYTF. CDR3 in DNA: TGTGCCAGCAGCTTGGTAGGGGTCGTCTACGGCTACACCTTC. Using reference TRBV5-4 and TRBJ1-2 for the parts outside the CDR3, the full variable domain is ETGVTQSPTHLIKTRGQQVTLRCSSQSGHNTVSWYQQALGQGPQFIFQYYREEENGRGNFPPRFSGLQFPNYSSELNVNALELDDSALYLCASSLVGVVYGYTFGSGTRLTVV.

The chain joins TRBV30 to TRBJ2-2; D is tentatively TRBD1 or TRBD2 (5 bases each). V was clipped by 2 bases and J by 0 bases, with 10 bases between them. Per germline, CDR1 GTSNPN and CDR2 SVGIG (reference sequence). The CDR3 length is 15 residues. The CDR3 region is CAWSFGGANTGELFF. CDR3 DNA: TGTGCCTGGAGTTTTGGGGGAGCGAACACCGGGGAGCTGTTTTTT.

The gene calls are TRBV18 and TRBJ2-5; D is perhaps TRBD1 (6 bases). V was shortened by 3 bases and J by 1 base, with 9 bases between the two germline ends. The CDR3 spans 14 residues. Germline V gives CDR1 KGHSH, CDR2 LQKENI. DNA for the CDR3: TGTGCCAGCTCACCCCAGGGGAGCCAAGAGACCCAGTACTTC. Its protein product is CASSPQGSQETQYF. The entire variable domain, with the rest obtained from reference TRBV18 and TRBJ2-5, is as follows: NAGVMQNPRHLVRRRGQEARLRCSPMKGHSHVYWYRQLPEEGLKFMVYLQKENIIDESGMPKERFSAEFPKEGPSILRIQQVVRGDSAAYFCASSPQGSQETQYFGPGTRLLVL.

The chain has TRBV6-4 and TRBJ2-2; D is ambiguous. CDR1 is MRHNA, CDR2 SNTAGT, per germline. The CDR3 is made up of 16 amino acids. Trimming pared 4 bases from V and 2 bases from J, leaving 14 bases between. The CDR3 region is CASSVRSGVNTGELFF. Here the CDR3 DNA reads TGTGCCAGCAGTGTCAGGTCCGGCGTTAACACCGGGGAGCTGTTTTTT.

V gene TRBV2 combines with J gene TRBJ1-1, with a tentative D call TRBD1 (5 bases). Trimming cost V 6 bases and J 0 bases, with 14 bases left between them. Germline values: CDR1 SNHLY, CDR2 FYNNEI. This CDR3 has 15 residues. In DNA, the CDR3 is TGTGCCAGCAGCGAACAGGATGTAATGAACACTGAAGCTTTCTTT. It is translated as CASSEQDVMNTEAFF.

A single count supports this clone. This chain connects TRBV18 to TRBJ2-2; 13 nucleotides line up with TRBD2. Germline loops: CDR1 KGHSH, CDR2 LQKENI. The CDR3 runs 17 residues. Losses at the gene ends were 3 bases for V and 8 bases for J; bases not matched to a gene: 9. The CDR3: CASSPGLAGVWTGELFF. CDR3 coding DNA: TGTGCCAGCTCACCCGGACTAGCGGGAGTCTGGACGGGGGAGCTGTTTTTT.

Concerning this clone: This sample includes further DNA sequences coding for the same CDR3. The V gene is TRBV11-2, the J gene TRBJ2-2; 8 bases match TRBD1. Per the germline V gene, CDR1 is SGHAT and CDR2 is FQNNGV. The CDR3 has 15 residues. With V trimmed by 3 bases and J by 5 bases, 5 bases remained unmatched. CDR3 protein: CASSFDRGRTGELFF. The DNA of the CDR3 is TGTGCCAGCAGCTTTGACAGGGGCAGGACCGGGGAGCTGTTTTTT.